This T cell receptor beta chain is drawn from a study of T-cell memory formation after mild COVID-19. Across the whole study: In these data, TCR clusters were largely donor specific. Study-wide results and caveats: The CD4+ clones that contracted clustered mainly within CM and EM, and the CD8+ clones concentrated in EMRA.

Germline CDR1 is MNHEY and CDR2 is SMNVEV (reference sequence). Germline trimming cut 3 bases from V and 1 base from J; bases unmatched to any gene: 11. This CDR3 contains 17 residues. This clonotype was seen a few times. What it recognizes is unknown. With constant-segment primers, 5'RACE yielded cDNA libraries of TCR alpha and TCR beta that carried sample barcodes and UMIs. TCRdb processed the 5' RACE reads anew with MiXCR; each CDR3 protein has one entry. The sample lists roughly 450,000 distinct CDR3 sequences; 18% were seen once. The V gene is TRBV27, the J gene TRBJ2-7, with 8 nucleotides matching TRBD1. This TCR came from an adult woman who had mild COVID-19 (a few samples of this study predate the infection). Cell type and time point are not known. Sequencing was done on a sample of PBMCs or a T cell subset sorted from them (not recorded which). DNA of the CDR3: TGTGCCAGCAGTTTTAGGTCCCCCAGGGGGCGATCCTACGAGCAGTACTTC. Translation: CASSFRSPRGRSYEQYF.